The rows below give T cell receptor beta chains drawn from one sample of a study of cytomegalovirus exposure and HLA in healthy donors. Sequencing was performed with immunoSEQ multiplex PCR; in TCRdb, only in-frame clones are kept and a portion is missing. In the table there are 70,000 to 90,000 clones, 84% of which are singletons. The sample was PBMCs. The receptors derive from a man aged 70 or older in good health and CMV-seropositive. The CDR3 runs from the conserved cysteine through the conserved F or W. D genes are given only for firm matches. Some rows have no size entry. The others give once, few or many, or a class for an expanded clone.

clone_size j_call d_call v_call cdr3_nt cdr3_aa
NA TRBJ2-7 TRBD2 TRBV7-2 TGTGCCAGCAGCTTTTCTACTAGCGGGGCCCTGGGGAAGCAGTACTTC CASSFSTSGALGKQYF
NA TRBJ2-7 TRBD1 TRBV4-2 TGTGCCAGCAGCCAAGCCCCAGGGGGCGGTTACGAGCAGTACTTC CASSQAPGGGYEQYF
NA TRBJ2-1 TRBD2 TRBV7-6 TGTGCCAGCAGCCTCCGGACTAGCGGTCCTTACAATGAGCAGTTCTTC CASSLRTSGPYNEQFF
NA TRBJ2-2 TRBD1 TRBV29-1 TGCAGCCCTCAGTTGAAAACCGGGACAGAACTCACCGGGGAGCTGTTTTTT CSPQLKTGTELTGELFF
few TRBJ2-2 NA TRBV13 TGTGCCAGCAGCTTCACCGGGACCGGGGAGCTGTTTTTT CASSFTGTGELFF
once TRBJ2-7 TRBD2 TRBV10-3 TGTGCCATCAGTGACAATAGCGGGGGGACCTCCTACGAGCAGTACTTC CAISDNSGGTSYEQYF
NA TRBJ1-2 TRBD1 TRBV4-3 TGCGCCAGCAGCCCACACACAGGGGGCGATGGCTACACCTTC CASSPHTGGDGYTF
NA TRBJ2-7 TRBD1 TRBV4-3 TGCGCCAGCAGCCAAGAAGAGGGACCCAGGGGGTTCTACGAGCAGTACTTC CASSQEEGPRGFYEQYF
NA TRBJ2-5 NA TRBV7-3 TGTGCCAGCAGCTTAGCCAGGGAAGAGACCCAGTACTTC CASSLAREETQYF
NA TRBJ2-5 TRBD2 TRBV4-1 TGCGCCAGCAGCCAAGTTTTTCTAGCGGGAGGGCCGAATCAAGAGACCCAGTACTTC CASSQVFLAGGPNQETQYF
NA TRBJ1-5 NA TRBV5-8 TGTGCCAGCCGCTTGCAGGGAGGTCAGCCCCAGCATTTT CASRLQGGQPQHF
NA TRBJ2-7 NA TRBV7-2 TGTGCCAGCAGCTCAAGGGGTAACTACGAGCAGTACTTC CASSSRGNYEQYF
NA TRBJ1-4 NA TRBV14 TGTGCCAGCAGCCAACGGACGGGAAATGAAAAACTGTTTTTT CASSQRTGNEKLFF
NA TRBJ2-7 TRBD1 TRBV10-3 TGTGCCATCAGCCCCGACAGGGGGGGATACGAGCAGTACTTC CAISPDRGGYEQYF
few TRBJ1-1 NA TRBV6-1 TGTGCCAGCAGTGATCCCCAGGTTCAAGCTTTCTTT CASSDPQVQAFF
NA TRBJ2-7 NA TRBV5-1 TGCGCCAGCAGCTTGGGGACGGGGGGCCCCGACTACGAGCAGTACTTC CASSLGTGGPDYEQYF
NA TRBJ2-1 TRBD2 TRBV7-6 TGTGCCAGCAGCTTTGGACTAGCGGCACGAAATGAGCAGTTCTTC CASSFGLAARNEQFF
NA TRBJ1-4 TRBD1 TRBV27 TGTGCCAGCAGCCGACAGGGGCCATTGGAAAAACTGTTTTTT CASSRQGPLEKLFF
once TRBJ1-2 TRBD1 TRBV10-3 TGTGCCATCAGTGCGACAGGGGATGGCTACACCTTC CAISATGDGYTF
NA TRBJ2-4 NA TRBV15 TGTGCCACCAGCGGATCCGGGCAGGGAAACATTCAGTACTTC CATSGSGQGNIQYF
NA TRBJ1-1 TRBD1 TRBV5-1 TGCGCCAGCAGCTGGTCAGGGGGGAACACTGAAGCTTTCTTT CASSWSGGNTEAFF
NA TRBJ2-7 TRBD1 TRBV5-1 TGCGCCAGCAGCTTGGAACAGGGGGCCGAGCAGTACTTC CASSLEQGAEQYF
NA TRBJ2-3 TRBD2 TRBV5-1 TGCGCCAGCAGCCCGGGAGGTAGCTTCCCGTCAGATACGCAGTATTTT CASSPGGSFPSDTQYF
NA TRBJ2-5 NA TRBV12-5 TGTGCTAGTGCGGGGGGCGACCAAGAGACCCAGTACTTC CASAGGDQETQYF
NA TRBJ2-7 NA TRBV29-1 TGCAGCGTTATTTACAACTACGAGCAGTACTTC CSVIYNYEQYF
few TRBJ1-4 NA TRBV7-9 TGTGCCAGCAGCTTCTCCCCCGAGGGAAAACTGTTTTTT CASSFSPEGKLFF
NA TRBJ1-4 NA TRBV2 TGTGCCAGCAGTGAAAGCCGAAAACTGTTTTTT CASSESRKLFF
NA TRBJ2-1 NA TRBV6-5 TGTGCCAGCAGTTACTCGGTCGGGGACACTGAGCAGTTCTTC CASSYSVGDTEQFF